Each of the 7 T cell receptor beta chains below was sequenced from the same sample in a study of blood T cell repertoires in COVID-19. The data were produced by immunoSEQ multiplex PCR, yet TCRdb's version contains in-frame clones alone and is incomplete. The profile covers over 100,000 clones, with approximately 89% appearing a single time and over 10% taken by the ten largest. Sequencing was performed on peripheral blood. These receptors came from a woman in her 70s with COVID-19, enrolled during active disease.

V gene TRBV28 combines with J gene TRBJ2-7; TRBD2 might be the D (6 bases). From germline, CDR1 is MDHEN and CDR2 SYDVKM. V was shortened by 5 bases and J by 4 bases, with 18 bases between the two germline ends. The length of the CDR3 is 15 residues. CDR3 nucleotide sequence: TGTGCCAGCAGTACGACGCGGGGTGCAATTTACGAGCAGTACTTC. Amino acids: CASSTTRGAIYEQYF.

The V and J genes are TRBV23-1 and TRBJ2-1, with TRBD1 matching 7 bases. TRBV23-1 is sorted into the ORF group, with uncertain function. The CDR3 is 16 amino acids. With V trimmed by 1 base and J by 8 bases, 11 bases remained unmatched. The CDR3 bases are TGCGCCAGCAGTCAATTGAGGGGGCGAAACTCGTATGAGCAGTTCTTC. It specifies CASSQLRGRNSYEQFF.

The gene calls are TRBV6-5 and TRBJ2-5; 7 bases are shared with TRBD1. Germline V gene data show CDR1 as MNHEY and CDR2 as SVGAGI. The CDR3 runs 14 residues. V shed 5 bases, J shed 5 bases, and the junction held 8 bases outside the gene matches. CDR3 protein: CASSLDRVGETQYF. The CDR3 DNA sequence: TGTGCCAGCAGTCTCGACAGGGTGGGGGAGACCCAGTACTTC.

The chain has TRBV6-1 and TRBJ1-6, with 7 bases matching TRBD1. The ends lost 1 base at V and 7 bases at J; junction bases unmatched: 4. Germline V lookup: CDR1 MNHNS, CDR2 SASEGT. The CDR3 is made up of 15 amino acids. Here the CDR3 DNA reads TGTGCCAGCAGTGAAGGGACAGGCTTAAATTCACCCCTCCACTTT. Translated: CASSEGTGLNSPLHF.

V and J are TRBV6-1 and TRBJ1-3; unclear D gene. Trimming left V 1 base short and J 4 bases short, with 11 bases between. Germline V gene lookup returns CDR1 MNHNS and CDR2 SASEGT. CDR3 length: 15 residues. The CDR3 loop is CASSEVAGFGNTIYF. The DNA of the CDR3 is TGTGCCAGCAGTGAAGTCGCGGGGTTCGGAAACACCATATATTTT.

This chain connects TRBV5-8 to TRBJ2-1, with 10 bases that match TRBD2. This CDR3 comprises 17 residues. Germline V CDR1 and CDR2: SGHTS, YDEGEE. J was trimmed by 8 bases and V by 0 bases; bases with no gene match: 11. The CDR3 region is CASSLERSGGAAYEQFF. The CDR3 bases are TGTGCCAGCAGCTTGGAAAGAAGCGGGGGGGCCGCGTATGAGCAGTTCTTC.

The chain employs TRBV29-1 and TRBJ1-5, with TRBD1 matching 8 bases. With 4 bases clipped from V and 6 bases from J, the junction kept 11 bases outside the gene matches. The CDR3 is 15 amino acids. Germline V gives CDR1 SQVTM, CDR2 ANQGSEA. The CDR3 DNA follows: TGCAGCGTTGTGGAGACAGGGGTGGGAAGTCAGCCCCAGCATTTT. The encoded protein is CSVVETGVGSQPQHF.